Listed below are T cell receptor beta chains from one sample, sequenced in a study of CXCR3-negative and CXCR3-positive naive CD8 T cells. TCRdb reprocessed the 5' RACE reads and reports one entry per CDR3 protein, with no DNA. The table lists some 40,000 distinct CDR3 sequences. Sequenced material: memory CD8+ T cells from blood. These receptors were collected from a human donor in good health. Some clones in this sample may be carry-over from other donors' samples. The CDR3 runs from the conserved cysteine through the conserved F or W. Size values are once, few and many counts, or a class for expanded clones, and some rows have none.

size: NA; J: TRBJ1-2; V: TRBV20-1; CDR3: CSARTTGRANYGYTF
size: NA; J: TRBJ1-2; V: TRBV27; CDR3: CASSAGPDGYTF
size: NA; J: TRBJ2-7; V: TRBV6-5; CDR3: CASSFGGSGYEQYF
size: NA; J: TRBJ2-7; V: TRBV4-3; CDR3: CASSHRHHYEQYF
size: medium-sized; J: TRBJ1-1; V: TRBV4-1; CDR3: CASSQEREGGNTEAFF
size: NA; J: TRBJ1-5; V: TRBV7-6; CDR3: CASSLNRGVNQPQHF
size: NA; J: TRBJ1-5; V: TRBV4-3; CDR3: CASSRERQGDQPQHF
size: NA; J: TRBJ2-3; V: TRBV29-1; CDR3: CSVETGGFPTDTQYF
size: NA; J: TRBJ2-3; V: TRBV7-3; CDR3: CASSLGSEVTDTQYF
size: NA; J: TRBJ2-1; V: TRBV19; CDR3: CASSPRTGAVEQFF